This T cell receptor (beta chain) is from a study of CD8 T cells in ankylosing spondylitis. TCRdb reanalysed the 5' RACE reads using MiXCR and keeps one entry per CDR3 protein. The data contain over 200,000 distinct CDR3 sequences, approximately 16% of them singletons. This clonotype was counted between two and nine times. The antigen is not known. Germline values: CDR1 SNHLY, CDR2 FYNNEI. The CDR3 totals 15 residues. V trimming: 7 bases; J trimming: 3 bases; junction bases outside the gene matches: 4. Regarding the study as a whole: A TCR beta motif made of eight highly homologous variants seemed typical of ankylosing spondylitis blood. The study looked at matched synovial fluid samples from ankylosing spondylitis patients. Disease-linked clones were reported to be significantly enriched there.

The receptor was isolated from a male donor with ankylosing spondylitis. The chain couples TRBV2 to TRBJ2-1, with 12 bases identical to TRBD2. The sequenced sample consisted of blood, either unsorted or a sorted T cell fraction (not recorded which). The CDR3 DNA sequence: TGTGCCAGCAATCAACTAGCGGGAGGCTACAATGAGCAGTTCTTC. This gives the protein CASNQLAGGYNEQFF.